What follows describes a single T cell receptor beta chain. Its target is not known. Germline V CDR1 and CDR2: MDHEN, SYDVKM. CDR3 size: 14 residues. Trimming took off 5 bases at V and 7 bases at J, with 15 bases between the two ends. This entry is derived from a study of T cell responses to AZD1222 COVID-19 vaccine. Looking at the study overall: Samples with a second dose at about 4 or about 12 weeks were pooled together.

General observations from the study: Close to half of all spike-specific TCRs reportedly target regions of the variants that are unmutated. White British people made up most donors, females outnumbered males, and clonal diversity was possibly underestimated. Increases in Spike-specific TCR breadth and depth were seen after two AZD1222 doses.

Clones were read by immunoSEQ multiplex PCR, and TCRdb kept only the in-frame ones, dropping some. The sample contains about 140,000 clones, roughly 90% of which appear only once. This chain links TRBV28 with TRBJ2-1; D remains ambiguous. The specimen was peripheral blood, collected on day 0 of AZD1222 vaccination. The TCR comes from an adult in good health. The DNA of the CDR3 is TGTGCCAGCAGTATAGGACGGGTCTGGAATGAGCAGTTCTTC. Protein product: CASSIGRVWNEQFF.